One and the same sample provided the 10 T cell receptor beta chains below, sequenced in a study of T cells after yellow fever vaccination. TCRdb re-analysed the 5' RACE reads in MiXCR, keeping a single row per CDR3 protein. Of 50,000 to 75,000 distinct CDR3 sequences listed, around 6.2% were seen once; the top ten hold 30% to 35%. Sequencing used PBMCs, either bulk or a sorted T-cell subset (CD4+, CD8+, memory, or dextramer-sorted; not recorded which), obtained on the day of the yellow fever booster vaccination. All receptors derive from a man between 18 and 29 years old who received the YFV17D yellow fever vaccine.

This chain links TRBV7-2 with TRBJ1-1; 7 positions match TRBD1. CDR1 and CDR2 from the germline V gene are SGHTA and FQGNSA. V lost 3 bases, J lost 3 bases, and 7 bases stayed unmatched. CDR3 size: 15 residues. The CDR3 nucleotides read TGTGCCAGCAGCTTCCAGGGGGGGATGGACACTGAAGCTTTCTTT. This sequence encodes CASSFQGGMDTEAFF.

The chain recombines TRBV18 with TRBJ1-2; D ambiguous. The V gene's germline CDR1 is KGHSH and CDR2 LQKENI. The CDR3 covers 12 residues. Trimming removed 0 bases at V and 8 bases at J, with 7 bases between. The CDR3 coding sequence is TGTGCCAGCTCACCACCGACCCCCGGCTACACCTTC. Its protein product is CASSPPTPGYTF.

This clonotype was detected many times. This rearrangement joins TRBV5-1 to TRBJ2-5; possibly TRBD1 for D (6 bases). V lost 4 bases and J 2 bases, leaving 12 bases between the germline ends. The germline V gene has CDR1 SGHRS and CDR2 YFSETQ. This CDR3 has 14 amino acids. The DNA for the CDR3 is TGCGCCAGCAGCCCGAGGACAGCACAAGAGACCCAGTACTTC. It specifies CASSPRTAQETQYF.

This clonotype was observed many times. V usage is TRBV29-1 and J usage is TRBJ2-1, with 8 bases lining up with TRBD1. Germline V lookup: CDR1 SQVTM, CDR2 ANQGSEA. Trimming at V came to 4 bases and at J to 5 bases, leaving 4 bases not matched to a gene. This CDR3 comprises 13 residues. Written as DNA, the CDR3 is TGCAGCGTTGTTCGACAGGGGCACAATGAGCAGTTCTTC. Its protein is CSVVRQGHNEQFF.

This clonotype was seen only a few times. The chain links TRBV25-1 to TRBJ1-3; D uncertain. CDR1 is MGHDK and CDR2 is SYGVNS in the germline V gene. This CDR3 has 14 amino acids. Trimming removed 3 bases from V and 2 bases from J, with 8 bases in between. In DNA, the CDR3 is TGTGCCAGCAGTGATATCAGGACTGGAAACACCATATATTTT. As protein: CASSDIRTGNTIYF. Complete variable domain (other parts from reference TRBV25-1 and TRBJ1-3): EADIYQTPRYLVIGTGKKITLECSQTMGHDKMYWYQQDPGMELHLIHYSYGVNSTEKGDLSSESTVSRIRTEHFPLTLESARPSHTSQYLCASSDIRTGNTIYFGEGSWLTVV.

Ten or more counts support this clonotype. The V call is TRBV6-2 or TRBV6-3, the J call TRBJ2-7; no definite D call. The CDR3 is 14 residues long. V was trimmed by 4 bases and J by 6 bases, leaving 16 bases between them. The V gene's germline CDR1 is MNHEY and CDR2 SVGEGT. The CDR3: CASSFDKPVFEQYF. The CDR3 coding sequence is TGTGCCAGCAGTTTCGACAAGCCCGTTTTCGAGCAGTACTTC.

The chain uses TRBV6-2 or TRBV6-3 and TRBJ2-4, with TRBD2 identical over 14 bases. This CDR3 is 18 amino acids long. The trim removed 6 bases at V and 0 bases at J, leaving 7 bases unmatched. Germline V gene lookup returns CDR1 MNHEY and CDR2 SVGEGT. CDR3 loop: CASRRTSGGPLAKNIQYF. The CDR3, as DNA: TGTGCCAGCAGGAGGACTAGCGGGGGGCCACTAGCCAAAAACATTCAGTACTTC.

This clonotype was detected only a few times. The V and J genes are TRBV7-9 and TRBJ2-5; D is unresolved. CDR3 length: 14 residues. V shed 2 bases and J shed 2 bases, with 9 bases lying between them. CDR1 and CDR2 (germline): SEHNR, FQNEAQ (reference sequence). The CDR3 region is CASSLLYNQETQYF. The CDR3 nucleotides read TGTGCCAGCAGCTTATTATACAATCAAGAGACCCAGTACTTC.

This clonotype occurred many times. The genes are TRBV7-2 and TRBJ2-7; D gene uncertain. V shed 2 bases and J shed 5 bases, with 7 bases lying between them. The germline gives CDR1 SGHTA, CDR2 FQGNSA. This CDR3 has 12 residues. CDR3 in DNA: TGTGCCAGCAGCTTATCCCTTCACGAGCAGTACTTC. This sequence encodes CASSLSLHEQYF.

This clonotype was counted many times. The chain joins TRBV29-1 to TRBJ2-3; 7 bases are shared with TRBD1. Trimming cost V 4 bases and J 0 bases; bases outside gene matches: 4. This CDR3 region has 14 residues. CDR1 and CDR2 from the germline V gene are SQVTM and ANQGSEA. CDR3 nucleotides: TGCAGCGTTGTTGGGACAGCTAGCACAGATACGCAGTATTTT. Amino acids: CSVVGTASTDTQYF.